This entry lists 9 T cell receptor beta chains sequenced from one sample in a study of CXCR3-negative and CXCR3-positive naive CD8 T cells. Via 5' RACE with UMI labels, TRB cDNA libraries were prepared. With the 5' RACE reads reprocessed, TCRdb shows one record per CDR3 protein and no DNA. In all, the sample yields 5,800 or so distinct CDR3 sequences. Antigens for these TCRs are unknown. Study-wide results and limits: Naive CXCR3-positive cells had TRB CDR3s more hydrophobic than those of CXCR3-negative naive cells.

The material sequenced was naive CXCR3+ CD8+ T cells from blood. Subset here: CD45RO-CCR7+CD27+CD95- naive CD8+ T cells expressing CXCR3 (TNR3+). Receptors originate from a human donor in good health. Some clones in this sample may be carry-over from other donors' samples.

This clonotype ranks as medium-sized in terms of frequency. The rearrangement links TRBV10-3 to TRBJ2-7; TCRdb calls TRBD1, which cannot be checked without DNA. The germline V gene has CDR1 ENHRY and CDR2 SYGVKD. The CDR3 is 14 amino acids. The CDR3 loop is CAISELSDRSEQYF.

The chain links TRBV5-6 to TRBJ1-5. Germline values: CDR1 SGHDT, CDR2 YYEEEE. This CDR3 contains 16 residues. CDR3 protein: CASSLWPHEGNQPQHF. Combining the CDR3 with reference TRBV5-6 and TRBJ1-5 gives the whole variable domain DAGVTQSPTHLIKTRGQQVTLRCSPKSGHDTVSWYQQALGQGPQFIFQYYEEEERQRGNFPDRFSGHQFPNYSSELNVNALLLGDSALYLCASSLWPHEGNQPQHFGDGTRLSIL.

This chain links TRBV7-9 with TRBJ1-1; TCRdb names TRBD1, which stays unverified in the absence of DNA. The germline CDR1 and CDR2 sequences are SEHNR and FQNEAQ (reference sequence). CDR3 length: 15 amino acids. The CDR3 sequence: CASSKGSMGYTEAFF. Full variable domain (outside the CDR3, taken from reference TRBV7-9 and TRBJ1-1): DTGVSQNPRHKITKRGQNVTFRCDPISEHNRLYWYRQTLGQGPEFLTYFQNEAQLEKSRLLSDRFSAERPKGSFSTLEIQRTEQGDSAMYLCASSKGSMGYTEAFFGQGTRLTVV.

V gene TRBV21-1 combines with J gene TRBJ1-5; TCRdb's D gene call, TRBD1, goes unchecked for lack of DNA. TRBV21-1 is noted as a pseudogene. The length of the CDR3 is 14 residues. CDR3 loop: CAPSPGQGNQPQHF.

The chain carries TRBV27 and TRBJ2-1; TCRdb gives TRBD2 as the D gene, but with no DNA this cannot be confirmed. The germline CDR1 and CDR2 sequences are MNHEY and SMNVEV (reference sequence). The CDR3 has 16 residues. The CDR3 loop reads CASSSSAGVIYNEQFF.

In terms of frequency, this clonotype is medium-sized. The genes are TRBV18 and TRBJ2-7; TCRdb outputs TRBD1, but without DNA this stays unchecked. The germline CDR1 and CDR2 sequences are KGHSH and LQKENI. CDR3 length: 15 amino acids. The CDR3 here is CASSPEAGVWYEQYF.

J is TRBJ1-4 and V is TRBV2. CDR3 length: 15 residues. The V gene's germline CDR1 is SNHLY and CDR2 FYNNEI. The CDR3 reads CASSVLETTNEKLFF. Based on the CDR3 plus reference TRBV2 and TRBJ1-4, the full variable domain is EPEVTQTPSHQVTQMGQEVILRCVPISNHLYFYWYRQILGQKVEFLVSFYNNEISEKSEIFDDQFSVERPDGSNFTLKIRSTKLEDSAMYFCASSVLETTNEKLFFGSGTQLSVL.

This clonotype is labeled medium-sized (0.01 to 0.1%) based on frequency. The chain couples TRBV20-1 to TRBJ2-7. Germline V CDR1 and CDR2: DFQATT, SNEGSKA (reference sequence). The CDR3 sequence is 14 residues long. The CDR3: CSARDPDGTYEQYF.

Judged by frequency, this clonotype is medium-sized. The CDR3 region is CASSQEIGRGVDIQYF. J is TRBJ2-4 and V is TRBV14; the TRBD2 assignment by TCRdb is unverifiable without DNA. This CDR3 region has 16 residues. Germline V lookup: CDR1 SGHDN, CDR2 FVKESK.